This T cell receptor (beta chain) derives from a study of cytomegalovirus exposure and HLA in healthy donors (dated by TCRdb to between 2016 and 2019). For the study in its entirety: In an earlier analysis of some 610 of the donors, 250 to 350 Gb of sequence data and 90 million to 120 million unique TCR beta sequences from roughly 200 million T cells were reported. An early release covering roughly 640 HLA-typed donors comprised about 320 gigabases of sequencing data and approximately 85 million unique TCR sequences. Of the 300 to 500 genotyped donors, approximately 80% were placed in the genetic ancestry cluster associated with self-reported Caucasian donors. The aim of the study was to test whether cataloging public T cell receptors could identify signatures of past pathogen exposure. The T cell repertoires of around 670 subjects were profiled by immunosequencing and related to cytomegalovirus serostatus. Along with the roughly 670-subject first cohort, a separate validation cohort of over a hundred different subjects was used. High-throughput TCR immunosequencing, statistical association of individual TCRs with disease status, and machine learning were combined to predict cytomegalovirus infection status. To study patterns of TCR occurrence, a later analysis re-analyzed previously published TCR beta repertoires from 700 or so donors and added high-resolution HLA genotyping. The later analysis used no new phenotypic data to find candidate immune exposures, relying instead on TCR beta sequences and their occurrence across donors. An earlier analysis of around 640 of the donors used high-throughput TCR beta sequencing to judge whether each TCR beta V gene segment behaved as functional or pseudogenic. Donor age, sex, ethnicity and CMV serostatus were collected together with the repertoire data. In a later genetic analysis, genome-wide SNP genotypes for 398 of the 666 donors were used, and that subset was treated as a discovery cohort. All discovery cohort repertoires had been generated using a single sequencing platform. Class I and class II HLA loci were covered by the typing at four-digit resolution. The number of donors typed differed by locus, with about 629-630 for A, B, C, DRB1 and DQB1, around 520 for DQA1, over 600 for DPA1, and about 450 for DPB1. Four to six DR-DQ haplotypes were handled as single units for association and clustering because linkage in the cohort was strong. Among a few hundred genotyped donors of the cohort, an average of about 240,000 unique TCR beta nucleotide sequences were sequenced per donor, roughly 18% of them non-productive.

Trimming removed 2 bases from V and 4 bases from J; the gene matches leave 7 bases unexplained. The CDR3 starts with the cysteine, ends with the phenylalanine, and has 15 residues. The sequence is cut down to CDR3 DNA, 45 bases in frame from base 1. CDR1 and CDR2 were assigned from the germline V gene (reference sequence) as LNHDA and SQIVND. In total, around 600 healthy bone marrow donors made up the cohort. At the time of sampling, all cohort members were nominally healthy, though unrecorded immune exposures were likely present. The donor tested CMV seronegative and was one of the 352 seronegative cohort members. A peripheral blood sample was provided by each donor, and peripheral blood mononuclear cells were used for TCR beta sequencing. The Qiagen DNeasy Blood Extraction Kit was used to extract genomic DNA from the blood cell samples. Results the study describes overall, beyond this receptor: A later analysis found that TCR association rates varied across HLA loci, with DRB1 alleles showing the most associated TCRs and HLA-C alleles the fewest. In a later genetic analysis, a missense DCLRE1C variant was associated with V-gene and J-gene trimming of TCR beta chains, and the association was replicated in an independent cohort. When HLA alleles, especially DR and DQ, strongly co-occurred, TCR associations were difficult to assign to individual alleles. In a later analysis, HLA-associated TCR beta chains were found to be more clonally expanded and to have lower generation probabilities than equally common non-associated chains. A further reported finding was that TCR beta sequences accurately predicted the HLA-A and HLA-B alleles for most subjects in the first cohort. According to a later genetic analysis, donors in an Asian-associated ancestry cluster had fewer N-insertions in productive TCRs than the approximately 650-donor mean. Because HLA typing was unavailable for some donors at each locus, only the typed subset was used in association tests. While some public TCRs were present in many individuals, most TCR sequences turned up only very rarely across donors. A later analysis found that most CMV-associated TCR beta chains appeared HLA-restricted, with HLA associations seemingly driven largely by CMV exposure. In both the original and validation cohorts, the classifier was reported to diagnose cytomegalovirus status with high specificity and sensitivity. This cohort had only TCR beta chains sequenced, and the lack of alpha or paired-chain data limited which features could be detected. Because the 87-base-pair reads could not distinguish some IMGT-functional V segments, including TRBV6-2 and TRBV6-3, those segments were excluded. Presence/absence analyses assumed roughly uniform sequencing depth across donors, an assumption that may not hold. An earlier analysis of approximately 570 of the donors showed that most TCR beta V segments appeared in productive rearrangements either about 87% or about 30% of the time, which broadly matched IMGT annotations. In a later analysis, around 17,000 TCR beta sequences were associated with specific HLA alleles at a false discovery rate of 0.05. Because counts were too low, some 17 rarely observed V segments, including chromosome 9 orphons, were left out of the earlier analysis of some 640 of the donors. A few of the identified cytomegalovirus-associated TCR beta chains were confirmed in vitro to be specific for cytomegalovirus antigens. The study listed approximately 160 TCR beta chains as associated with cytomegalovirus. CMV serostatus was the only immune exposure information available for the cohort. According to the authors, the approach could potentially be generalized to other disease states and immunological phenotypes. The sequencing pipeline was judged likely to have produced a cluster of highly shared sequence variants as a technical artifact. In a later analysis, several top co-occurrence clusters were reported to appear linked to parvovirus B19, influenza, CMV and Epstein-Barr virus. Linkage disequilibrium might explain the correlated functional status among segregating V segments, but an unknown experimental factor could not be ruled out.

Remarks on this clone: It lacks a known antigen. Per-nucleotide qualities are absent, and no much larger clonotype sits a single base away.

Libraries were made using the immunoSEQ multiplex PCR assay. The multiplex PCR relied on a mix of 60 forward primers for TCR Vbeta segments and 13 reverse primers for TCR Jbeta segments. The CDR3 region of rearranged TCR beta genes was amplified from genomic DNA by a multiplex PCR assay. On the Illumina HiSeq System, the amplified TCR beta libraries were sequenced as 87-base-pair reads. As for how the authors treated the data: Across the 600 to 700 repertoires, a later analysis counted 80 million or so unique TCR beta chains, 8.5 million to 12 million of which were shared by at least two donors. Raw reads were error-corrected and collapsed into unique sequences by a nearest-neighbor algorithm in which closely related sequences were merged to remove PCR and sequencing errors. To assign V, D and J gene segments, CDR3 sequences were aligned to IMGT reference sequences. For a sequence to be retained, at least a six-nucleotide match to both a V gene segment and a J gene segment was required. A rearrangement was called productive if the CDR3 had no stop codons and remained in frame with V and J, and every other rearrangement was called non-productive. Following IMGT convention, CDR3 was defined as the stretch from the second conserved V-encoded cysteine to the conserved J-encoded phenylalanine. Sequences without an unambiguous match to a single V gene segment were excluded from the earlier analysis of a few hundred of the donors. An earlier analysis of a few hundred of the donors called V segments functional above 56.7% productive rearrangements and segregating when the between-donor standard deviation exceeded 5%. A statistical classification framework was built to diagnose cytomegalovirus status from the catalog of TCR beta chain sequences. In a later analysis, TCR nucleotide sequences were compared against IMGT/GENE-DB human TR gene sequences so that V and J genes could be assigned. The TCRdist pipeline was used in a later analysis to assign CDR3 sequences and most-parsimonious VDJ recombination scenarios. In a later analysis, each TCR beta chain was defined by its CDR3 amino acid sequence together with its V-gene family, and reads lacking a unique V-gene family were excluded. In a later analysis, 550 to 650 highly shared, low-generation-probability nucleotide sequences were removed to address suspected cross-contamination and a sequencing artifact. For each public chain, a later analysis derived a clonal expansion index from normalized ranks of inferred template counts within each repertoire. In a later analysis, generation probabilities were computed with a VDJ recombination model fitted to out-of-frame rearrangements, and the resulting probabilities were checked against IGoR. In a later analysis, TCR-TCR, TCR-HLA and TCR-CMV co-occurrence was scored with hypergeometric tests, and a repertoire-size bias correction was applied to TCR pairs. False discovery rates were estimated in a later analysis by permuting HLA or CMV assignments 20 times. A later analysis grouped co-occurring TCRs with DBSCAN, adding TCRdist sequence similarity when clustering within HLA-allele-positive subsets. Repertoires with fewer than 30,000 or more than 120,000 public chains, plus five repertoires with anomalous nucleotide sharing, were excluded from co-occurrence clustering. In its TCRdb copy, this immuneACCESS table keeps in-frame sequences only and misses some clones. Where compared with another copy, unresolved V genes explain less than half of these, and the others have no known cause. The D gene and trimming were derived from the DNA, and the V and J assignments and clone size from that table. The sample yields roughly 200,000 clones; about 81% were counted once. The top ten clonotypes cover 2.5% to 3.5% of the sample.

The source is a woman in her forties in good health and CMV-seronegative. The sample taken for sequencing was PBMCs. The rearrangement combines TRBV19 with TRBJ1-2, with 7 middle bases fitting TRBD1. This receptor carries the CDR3 CASSITGVPRYGYTF. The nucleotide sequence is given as TGTGCCAGTAGTATAACAGGGGTGCCGCGCTATGGCTACACCTTC.